A selection of T cell receptor beta chains follows, all from one sample in a study of blood T cell repertoires in COVID-19. The protocol was immunoSEQ multiplex PCR, while the TCRdb copy is restricted to in-frame clones and leaves out a portion. Of 97,000 or so clones listed, 84% were seen once; the top ten hold roughly 4.1%. Sequencing used peripheral blood. The receptors were gathered from a human donor in a cohort sampled during active COVID-19. CDR3s include the opening cysteine and the closing phenylalanine or tryptophan. Fields, in order: V gene, J gene, clone size, D gene, CDR3 DNA, CDR3 protein. D genes are given only for firm matches. The size of a clone is reported for some rows only, either as once, few or many, or as a class for expanded clones.

>TRBV7-2|TRBJ2-1|-|TRBD1
TGTGCCAGCAGCTTGGGACAGGGCTACAATGAGCAGTTCTTC
CASSLGQGYNEQFF
>TRBV11-2|TRBJ1-2|-|TRBD1
TGTGCCAGCAGTCCAGCCGGGACAGGGGGGTCCGGCTACACCTTC
CASSPAGTGGSGYTF
>TRBV5-1|TRBJ2-3|-|-
TGCGCCAGCAGCTTAGGGGCAGGGCCAGATACGCAGTATTTT
CASSLGAGPDTQYF
>TRBV2|TRBJ1-5|-|TRBD1
TGTGCCAGCACTTTTGACAGGGAACGCTATAAGCCCCAGCATTTT
CASTFDRERYKPQHF
>TRBV28|TRBJ2-7|-|-
TGTGCCAGCAGTCCCCAAAGGTGGGGAGTCACCTACGAGCAGTACTTC
CASSPQRWGVTYEQYF
>TRBV6-5|TRBJ2-5|-|-
TGTGCCAGCAGTTACTCGACGGGGGTCCAAGAGACCCAGTACTTC
CASSYSTGVQETQYF
>TRBV28|TRBJ2-7|-|-
TGTGCCAGCCACACCTCCTACGAGCAGTACTTC
CASHTSYEQYF
>TRBV12-3/TRBV12-4|TRBJ1-1|-|-
TGTGCCAGCAGGTCTGGGTGGGAGATGAGAGCTTTCTTT
CASRSGWEMRAFF
>TRBV4-3|TRBJ2-7|-|TRBD2
TGCGCCAGCAGCCGCCAGCGGGAATCCTACGAGCAGTACTTC
CASSRQRESYEQYF
>TRBV2|TRBJ1-1|once|TRBD1
TGTGCCAGCAGTACGGCCACAGGGGCGGACACTGAAGCTTTCTTT
CASSTATGADTEAFF
>TRBV4-1|TRBJ2-5|-|TRBD1
TGCGCCAGCAGCCACAACCGAAGGGACAGCTATAAAGAGACCCAGTACTTC
CASSHNRRDSYKETQYF
>TRBV5-6|TRBJ2-3|once|-
TGTGCCAGCAGCTTCCTACAGACAGATACGCAGTATTTT
CASSFLQTDTQYF
>TRBV2|TRBJ1-6|-|-
TGTGCCAGCAGTGAATTCGGCGGGACGGCTACATATGAGACACATCCACCCCTCCACTTT
CASSEFGGTATYETHPPLHF
>TRBV5-4|TRBJ2-2|-|TRBD2
TGTGCCAGCAGCGTGTATAGCGGGGGAGGGACCGGGGAGCTGTTTTTT
CASSVYSGGGTGELFF
>TRBV28|TRBJ1-5|once|TRBD1
TGTGCCAGCAGGCTACAGGGGAATCAGCCCCAGCATTTT
CASRLQGNQPQHF
>TRBV7-2|TRBJ1-4|-|-
TGTGCCAGCAGCCCCCAAACCCCGGGAACAAAACTGTTTTTT
CASSPQTPGTKLFF
>TRBV5-1|TRBJ2-5|few|TRBD1
TGCGCCAGCGTATCCCAGGGACAGTCGGGGGAGACCCAGTACTTC
CASVSQGQSGETQYF
>TRBV19|TRBJ1-5|-|-
TGTGCCAGTAGTATAATAGGGGCTGGTCAGCCCCAGCATTTT
CASSIIGAGQPQHF
>TRBV19|TRBJ2-7|-|-
TGTGCCAGTAGTGGAATAGCCTCCTCCTACGAGCAGTACTTC
CASSGIASSYEQYF
>TRBV6-5|TRBJ2-1|once|TRBD2
TGTGCCAGCAGAACCGGGACTAGCGGTAACAATGAGCAGTTCTTC
CASRTGTSGNNEQFF
>TRBV18|TRBJ1-1|-|TRBD1
TGTGCCAGCTCCCCCCCGGGACAGGGGGGCACTGAAGCTTTCTTT
CASSPPGQGGTEAFF
>TRBV5-4|TRBJ2-2|few|TRBD1
TGTGCCAGCAGCCCAGGACAGGGGCGGGAGCTGTTTTTT
CASSPGQGRELFF
>TRBV2|TRBJ1-1|-|-
TGTGCCAGCAATGGGGGGCGCAGTCCGCGGGGGCCAACTGAAGCTTTCTTT
CASNGGRSPRGPTEAFF
>TRBV27|TRBJ1-2|-|TRBD1
TGTGCCAGCAGTTTAGGCAGGGGGCAGGATGGCTACACCTTC
CASSLGRGQDGYTF
>TRBV9|TRBJ1-4|-|TRBD1
TGTGCCAGCAGCCCAGGGACAGGGAATGAAAAACTGTTTTTT
CASSPGTGNEKLFF
>TRBV6-6|TRBJ1-5|-|-
TGTGCCAGCAGTTCCGGACAGCAACGCAATCAGCCCCAGCATTTT
CASSSGQQRNQPQHF
>TRBV19|TRBJ2-7|-|-
TGTGCCAGTAGTGGAGGGAATCTGAACTACGAGCAGTACTTC
CASSGGNLNYEQYF
>TRBV6-6|TRBJ2-2|few|-
TGTGCCAGCAGTCCCCAAGTCGACACTCCGAACACCGGGGAGCTGTTTTTT
CASSPQVDTPNTGELFF
>TRBV4-1|TRBJ2-7|once|-
TGCGCCAGCAGCCTCGAAACTTTTCAGGGGACCAACGAGCAGTACTTC
CASSLETFQGTNEQYF
>TRBV25-1|TRBJ1-4|-|-
TGTGCCAGCAGTGAGTTCCGGGGGAATGAAAAACTGTTTTTT
CASSEFRGNEKLFF
>TRBV27|TRBJ1-2|-|-
TGTGCCAGCAGTCGGCTGGACAGTCGCTATGGCTACACCTTC
CASSRLDSRYGYTF
>TRBV4-2|TRBJ2-5|few|TRBD2
TGTGCCAGCAGCCAAGATCTAGCGGGGGGGCTTAAGGTAGAGACCCAGTACTTC
CASSQDLAGGLKVETQYF
>TRBV5-6|TRBJ2-3|-|-
TGTGCCAGCAGCTTATCAGGGGTGAGCACAGATACGCAGTATTTT
CASSLSGVSTDTQYF
>TRBV2|TRBJ2-1|-|TRBD1
TGTGCCAGCAGTCTACTACGGACAGGGATCAATGAGCAGTTCTTC
CASSLLRTGINEQFF
>TRBV23-1|TRBJ2-7|-|-
TGCGCCAGCCCCTTCGCCGGGACACCTTCTACCTACGAGCAGTACTTC
CASPFAGTPSTYEQYF